This entry describes one T cell receptor (beta chain). Its antigen is not yet known. Base qualities are not provided; no much larger clone lies one nucleotide away. Trimming takes 4 bases off V and 5 bases off J; junction bases not matched to a gene: 2. As encoded in the germline V gene (reference sequence), CDR1 is MNHNY while CDR2 is SVGAGI. From cysteine to phenylalanine, the CDR3 is 13 amino acids long. Only CDR3 DNA remains: 39 bases, in frame from the first base. Each sample was amplified as two independent genomic DNA replicates: approximately 550 ng for blood and roughly 1.4 ug for tumor or normal breast. TCRB sequencing of genomic DNA was carried out with the ImmunoSeq Intro kit according to the manufacturer's instructions. For absolute quantification, the roughly 34-cycle multiplex PCR included proprietary primers along with spike-in control sequences. Single-end 150-bp reads were used to sequence an 87-bp fragment covering the CDR3 and the flanking V and J genes. Each lane of an Illumina MiSeq running version 3.0 chemistry carried seven multiplexed samples, with two replicates apiece. The paper's data handling went like this. The vendor's proprietary pipeline processed the raw data and merged both replicates into a single result for each sample. Productive rearrangements sharing the V-gene family, CDR3 amino acid sequence and J-gene segment were defined as clonotypes. Clonality was computed as 1 minus the normalized Shannon entropy (Pielou evenness) of TCRB abundances. T cell density was estimated by dividing total templates by the number of input cells inferred from the DNA input amount. Recon was used with default parameters to estimate total repertoire diversity and clonality. A clonotype was considered tumor-enriched if its abundance in tumor exceeded 0.1% and was at least 32-fold higher than its abundance in normal breast. This is the immuneACCESS table as TCRdb keeps it, with only in-frame sequences that have V and J called. A part of the clones is gone; compared with another copy, unresolved V genes explain less than half, and the rest is unexplained. V and J calls and clone size come straight from that table; D and trimming were deduced from the DNA. The table for this sample lists fewer than 30,000 clones; under 60% of them were counted only once. Around 9% of the sample is taken by the ten largest.

This specimen belongs to a study of early stage breast cancer tumors listed by TCRdb under 2017. In terms of the full investigation: Of the 15 to 20 invasive breast tumors, eleven to twelve were found to be estrogen receptor-positive, progesterone receptor-positive and HER2-negative. Of the roughly twelve ER+/PR+/HER2- tumors, eight were classified as invasive ductal carcinomas and four as invasive lobular carcinomas. On average, each sample got about 9.3-fold read coverage. The samples as a whole yielded under 3,500,000 detected templates, corresponding to about a million unique clonotypes.

About 20-55 mg of tumor tissue was diced, and more than 2.5 ug of DNA was typically obtained. The study profiled bulk TCR beta-chain repertoires in matched peripheral blood, tumor and adjacent normal breast tissue taken from some 17 patients with early-stage breast cancer. Once resection was done, tumor tissue identified by eye was cut out and put into prechilled RNAlater. Using a TissueLyser II, roughly 19-50 mg of tumor tissue was diced and homogenized in RLTplus buffer with beta-mercaptoethanol and antifoaming agent. The Qiagen AllPrep DNA/RNA Mini kit was used to extract genomic DNA. The paper as a whole reports these results and caveats: Chain pairing and functional markers such as CD4, CD8 and FOXP3 were not captured by bulk genomic DNA sequencing of unsorted cells. Enriched TCRB sequences shared across patients were mostly commonly generated sequences, unlikely to play an important role in the tumor microenvironment. Compared with adjacent normal breast tissue, tumors had higher clonality and about 2.5-fold greater T cell density. Greater similarity was observed between blood and normal breast repertoires than between blood and tumor repertoires, and tumor was distinguished from normal in about 90% of the 16 patients when each tissue was compared with blood. Analysis by tumor subtype was prevented by the small cohort size.

Sequencing was performed on breast tumor tissue. This sequence uses TRBV6-6 and TRBJ1-2; TRBD1 aligns with 9 central bases. The sequence came from a person aged 45-65 years with breast cancer. The DNA sequence is as follows: TGTGCCAGCAGTTGGGACAGGGAATATGGCTACACCTTC. This sequence encodes CASSWDREYGYTF.